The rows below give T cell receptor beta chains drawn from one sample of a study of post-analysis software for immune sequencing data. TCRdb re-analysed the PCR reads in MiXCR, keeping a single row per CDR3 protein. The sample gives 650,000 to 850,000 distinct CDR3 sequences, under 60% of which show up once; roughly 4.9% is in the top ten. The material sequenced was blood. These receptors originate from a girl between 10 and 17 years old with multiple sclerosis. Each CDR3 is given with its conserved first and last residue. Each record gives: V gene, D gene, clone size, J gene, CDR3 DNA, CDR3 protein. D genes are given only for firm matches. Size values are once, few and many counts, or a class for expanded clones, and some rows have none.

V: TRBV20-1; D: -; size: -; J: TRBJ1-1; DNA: TGCAGTGCTCGAAGTCAGGTCCCCTTGAACACTGAAGCTTTCTTT; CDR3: CSARSQVPLNTEAFF
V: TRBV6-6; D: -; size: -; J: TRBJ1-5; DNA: TGTGCCAGCAGTTACGGACGATTTCAGCCCCAGCATTTT; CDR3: CASSYGRFQPQHF
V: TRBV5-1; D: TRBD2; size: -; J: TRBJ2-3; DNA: TGCGCCAGCAGCGCAGGACTAGCGCCAGATACGCAGTATTTT; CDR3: CASSAGLAPDTQYF
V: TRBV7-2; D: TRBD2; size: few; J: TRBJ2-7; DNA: TGTGCCAGCAGCTCCCAGGTGGGACTAGCCCACGAGCAGTACTTC; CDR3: CASSSQVGLAHEQYF
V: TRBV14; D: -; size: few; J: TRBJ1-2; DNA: TGTGCCAGCAGCCAAGATCTTTGGGACACTAGATACTATGGCTACACCTTC; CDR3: CASSQDLWDTRYYGYTF
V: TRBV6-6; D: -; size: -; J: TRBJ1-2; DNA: TGTGCCAGCAGTCTCCGGGACACCTATGGCTACACCTTC; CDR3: CASSLRDTYGYTF
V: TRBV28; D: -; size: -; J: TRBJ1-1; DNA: TGTGCCAGCATGGGACGGGGGGGTCACGTACCCCCAAATACCGAAGCTTTCTTT; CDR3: CASMGRGGHVPPNTEAFF
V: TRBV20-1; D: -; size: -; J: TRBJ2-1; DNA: TGCAGTGCTACTGACTACCCTATGGGTGAGCAGTTCTTC; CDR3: CSATDYPMGEQFF
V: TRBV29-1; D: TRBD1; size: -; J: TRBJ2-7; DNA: TGCAGCGCCGACCAGGGGGACTACTTC; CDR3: CSADQGDYF
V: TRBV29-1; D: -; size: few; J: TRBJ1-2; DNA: TGCAGCGTTGAAGGGAAGGATGGCTACACCTTC; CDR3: CSVEGKDGYTF
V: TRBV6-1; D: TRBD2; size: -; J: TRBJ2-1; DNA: TGTGCCAGCCCCCGGGGAGAGACTAGCGGGGGGTACAATGAGCAGTTCTTC; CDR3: CASPRGETSGGYNEQFF
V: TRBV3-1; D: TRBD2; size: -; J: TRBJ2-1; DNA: TGTGCCAGCAGCCAAGACATACAGCGGGAGGGTTTGTTCTTC; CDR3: CASSQDIQREGLFF
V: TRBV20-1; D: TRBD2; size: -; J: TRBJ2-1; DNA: TGCAGTGCTAGAGACACTAGCGGGAACGGTGAGCAGTTCTTC; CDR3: CSARDTSGNGEQFF
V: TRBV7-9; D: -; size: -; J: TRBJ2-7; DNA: TGTGCCAGCAGCTTAGCTGGACGGAACCTCTACGAGCAGTACTTC; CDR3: CASSLAGRNLYEQYF
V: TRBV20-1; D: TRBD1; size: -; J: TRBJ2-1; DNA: TGCAGTATACAGGGGTTAGGGGTCAATGAGCAGTTCTTC; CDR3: CSIQGLGVNEQFF
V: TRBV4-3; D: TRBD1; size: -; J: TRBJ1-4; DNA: TGCGCCAGCAGCCAAGATCGGGGTTTGGGGACAGGGGGTGAAAAACTGTTTTTT; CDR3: CASSQDRGLGTGGEKLFF
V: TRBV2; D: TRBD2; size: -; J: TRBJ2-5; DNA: TGTGCCAGCAGTGCGAGCGGGAGGTCCCTCCAAGAGACCCAGTACTTC; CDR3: CASSASGRSLQETQYF
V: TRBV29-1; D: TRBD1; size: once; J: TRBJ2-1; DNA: TGCAGCGCTGTCGGACAGGGACGACGGAATGAGCAGTTCTTC; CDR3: CSAVGQGRRNEQFF
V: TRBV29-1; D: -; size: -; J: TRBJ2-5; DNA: TGCAGCTCCGGACAGGAGGGGGAGACCCAGTACTTC; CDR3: CSSGQEGETQYF
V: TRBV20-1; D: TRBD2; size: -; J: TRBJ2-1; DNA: TGCAGTGCTCTCGGACTAGCGGGAGAGACCTACAATGAGCAGTTCTTC; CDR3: CSALGLAGETYNEQFF
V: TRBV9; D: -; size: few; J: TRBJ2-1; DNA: TGTGCCAGCACCCTCCGCGGGTCAGCCTACAATGAGCAGTTCTTC; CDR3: CASTLRGSAYNEQFF
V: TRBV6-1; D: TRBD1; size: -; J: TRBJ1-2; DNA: TGTGCCAGCAGTGACTCTGACAGGGGCTATGGCTACACCTTC; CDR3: CASSDSDRGYGYTF
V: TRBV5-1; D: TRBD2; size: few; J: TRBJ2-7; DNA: TGCGCCAGCAGCTTCGAGCGGGGTCCCTACGAGCAGTACTTC; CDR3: CASSFERGPYEQYF
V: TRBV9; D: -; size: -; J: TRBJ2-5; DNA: TGTGCCAGCAGCCTGTGGGGGGTGCAGGCCCAAGAGACCCAGTACTTC; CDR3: CASSLWGVQAQETQYF
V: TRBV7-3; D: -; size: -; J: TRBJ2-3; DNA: TGTGCCAGCAGCTTACAGGGAGGAGATACGCAGTATTTT; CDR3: CASSLQGGDTQYF
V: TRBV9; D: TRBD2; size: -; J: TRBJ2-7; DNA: TGTGCCAGCAGCGTAGCTAGCGGGACCTCCTACGAGCAGTACTTC; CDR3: CASSVASGTSYEQYF
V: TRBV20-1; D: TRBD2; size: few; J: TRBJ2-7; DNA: TGCAGTGCTTGGACTAGCGGGAACCACGAGCAGTACTTC; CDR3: CSAWTSGNHEQYF
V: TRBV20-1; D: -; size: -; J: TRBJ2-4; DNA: TGCAGTGGGGCCGAGTTGTCCAAAAACATTCAGTACTTC; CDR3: CSGAELSKNIQYF
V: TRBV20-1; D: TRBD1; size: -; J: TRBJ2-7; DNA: TGCAGTGCTAGATCCGGGACAGGGGCCTACAAGCAGTACTTC; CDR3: CSARSGTGAYKQYF
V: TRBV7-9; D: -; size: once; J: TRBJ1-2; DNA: TGTGCCAGCAGCTTGGATTGGACAGAAGCTAACTATGGCTACACCTTC; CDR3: CASSLDWTEANYGYTF